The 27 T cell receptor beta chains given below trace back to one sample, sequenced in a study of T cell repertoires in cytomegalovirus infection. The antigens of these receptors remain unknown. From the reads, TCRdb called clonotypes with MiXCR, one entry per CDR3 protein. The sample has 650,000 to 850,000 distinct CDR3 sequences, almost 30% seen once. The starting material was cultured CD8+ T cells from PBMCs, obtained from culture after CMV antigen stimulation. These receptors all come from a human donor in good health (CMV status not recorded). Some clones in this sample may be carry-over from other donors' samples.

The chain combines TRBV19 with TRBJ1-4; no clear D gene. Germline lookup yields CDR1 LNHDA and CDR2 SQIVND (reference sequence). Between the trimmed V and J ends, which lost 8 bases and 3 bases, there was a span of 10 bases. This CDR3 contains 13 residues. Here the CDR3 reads CASFGLPNEKLFF. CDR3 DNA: TGTGCCAGTTTCGGACTCCCTAATGAAAAACTGTTTTTT.

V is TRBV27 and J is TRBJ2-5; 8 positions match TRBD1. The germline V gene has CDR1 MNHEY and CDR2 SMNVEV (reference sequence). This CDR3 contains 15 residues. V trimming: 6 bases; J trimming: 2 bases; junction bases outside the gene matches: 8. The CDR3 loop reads CASSRDRGRQETQYF. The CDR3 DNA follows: TGTGCCAGCAGCCGTGACAGGGGACGTCAAGAGACCCAGTACTTC.

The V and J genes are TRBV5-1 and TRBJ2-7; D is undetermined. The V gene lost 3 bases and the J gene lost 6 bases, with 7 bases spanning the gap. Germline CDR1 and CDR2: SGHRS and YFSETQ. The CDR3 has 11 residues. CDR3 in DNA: TGCGCCAGCAGCTCGGGTCGCGAGCAGTACGTC. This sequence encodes CASSSGREQYV.

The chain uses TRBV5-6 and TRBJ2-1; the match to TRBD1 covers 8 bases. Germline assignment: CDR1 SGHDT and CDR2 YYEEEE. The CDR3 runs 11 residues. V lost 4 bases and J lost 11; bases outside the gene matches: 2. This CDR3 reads CASSAGGQQFF. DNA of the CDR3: TGTGCCAGCAGCGCAGGGGGCCAGCAGTTCTTC.

CDR3 nucleotide sequence: TGTGCCAGCAGTTACTCGGGGACAGGAGTAACAGATACGCAGTATTTT. It encodes CASSYSGTGVTDTQYF. V gene TRBV6-5 combines with J gene TRBJ2-3; 8 positions match TRBD1. V was pared by 0 bases and J by 3 bases, with 5 bases of the junction left unmatched. CDR1 and CDR2 from the germline V gene are MNHEY and SVGAGI. The CDR3 has 16 residues.

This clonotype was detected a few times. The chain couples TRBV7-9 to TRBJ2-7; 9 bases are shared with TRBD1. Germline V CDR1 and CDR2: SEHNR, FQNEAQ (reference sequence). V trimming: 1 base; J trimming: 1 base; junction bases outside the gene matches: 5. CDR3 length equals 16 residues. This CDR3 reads CASSLEPGTGSYEQYV. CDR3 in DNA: TGTGCCAGCAGCTTAGAACCCGGGACAGGGTCCTACGAGCAGTACGTC.

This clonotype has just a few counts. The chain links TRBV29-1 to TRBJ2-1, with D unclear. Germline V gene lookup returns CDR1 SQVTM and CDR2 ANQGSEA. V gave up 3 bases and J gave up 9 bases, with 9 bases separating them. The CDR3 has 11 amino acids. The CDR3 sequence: CSVDLGFEQFF. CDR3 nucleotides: TGCAGCGTTGATCTGGGGTTTGAGCAGTTCTTC.

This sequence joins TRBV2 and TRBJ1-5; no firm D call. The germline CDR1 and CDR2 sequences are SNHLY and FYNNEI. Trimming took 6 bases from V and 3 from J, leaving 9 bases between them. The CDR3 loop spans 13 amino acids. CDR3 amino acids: CASRSTVNQPQHF. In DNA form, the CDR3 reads TGTGCCAGCAGGTCTACAGTCAATCAGCCCCAGCATTTT.

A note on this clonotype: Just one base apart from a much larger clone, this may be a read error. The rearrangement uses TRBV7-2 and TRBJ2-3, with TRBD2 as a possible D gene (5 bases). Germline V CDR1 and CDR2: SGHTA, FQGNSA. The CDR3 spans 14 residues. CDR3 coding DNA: TGTGCCAGCAGCTTTGCGGGCCTCACAGATACGAAGTATTTT. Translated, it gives CASSFAGLTDTKYF.

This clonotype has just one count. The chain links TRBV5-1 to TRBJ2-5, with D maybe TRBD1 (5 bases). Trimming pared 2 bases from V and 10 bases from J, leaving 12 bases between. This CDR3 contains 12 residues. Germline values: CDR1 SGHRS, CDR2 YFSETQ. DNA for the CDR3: TGCGCCAGCAGCTTACAGGACGGTAACCAGTACTTC. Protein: CASSLQDGNQYF. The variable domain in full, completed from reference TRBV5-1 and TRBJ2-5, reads KAGVTQTPRYLIKTRGQQVTLSCSPISGHRSVSWYQQTPGQGLQFLFEYFSETQRNKGNFPGRFSGRQFSNSRSEMNVSTLELGDSALYLCASSLQDGNQYFGPGTRLLVL.

CDR3: CADNEQFF. CDR3 in DNA: TGTGCCGACAATGAGCAGTTCTTC. The V gene is TRBV12-3 or TRBV12-4, the J gene TRBJ2-1; D is unclear. V lost 11 bases and J 5 bases, leaving 1 base between the germline ends. The CDR3 loop spans 8 amino acids.

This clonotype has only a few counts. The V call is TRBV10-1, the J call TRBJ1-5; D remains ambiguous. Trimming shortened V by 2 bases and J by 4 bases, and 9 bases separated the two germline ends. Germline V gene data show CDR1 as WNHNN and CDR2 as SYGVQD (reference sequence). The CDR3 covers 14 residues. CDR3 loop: CASSEMGINQPQHF. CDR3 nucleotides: TGCGCCAGCAGTGAGATGGGTATTAATCAGCCCCAGCATTTT.

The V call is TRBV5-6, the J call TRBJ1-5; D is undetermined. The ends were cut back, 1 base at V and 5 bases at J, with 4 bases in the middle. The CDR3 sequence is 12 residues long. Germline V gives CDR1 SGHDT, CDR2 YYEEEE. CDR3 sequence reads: CASSLNYQPQHF. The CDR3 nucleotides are TGTGCCAGCAGCTTGAACTATCAGCCCCAGCATTTT.

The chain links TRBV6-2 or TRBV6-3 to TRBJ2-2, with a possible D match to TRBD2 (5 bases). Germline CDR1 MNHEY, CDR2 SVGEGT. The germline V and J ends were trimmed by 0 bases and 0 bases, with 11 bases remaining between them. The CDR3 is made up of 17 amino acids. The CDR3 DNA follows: TGTGCCAGCAGTTACTCGATTCGGGGATCGAACACCGGGGAGCTGTTTTTT. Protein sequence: CASSYSIRGSNTGELFF.

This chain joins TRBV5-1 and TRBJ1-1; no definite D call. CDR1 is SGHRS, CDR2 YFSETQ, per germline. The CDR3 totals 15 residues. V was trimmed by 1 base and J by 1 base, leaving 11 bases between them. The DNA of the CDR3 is TGCGCCAGCAGCTTGAGCTTAAGATCGAACACTGAAGCTTTCTTT. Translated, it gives CASSLSLRSNTEAFF.

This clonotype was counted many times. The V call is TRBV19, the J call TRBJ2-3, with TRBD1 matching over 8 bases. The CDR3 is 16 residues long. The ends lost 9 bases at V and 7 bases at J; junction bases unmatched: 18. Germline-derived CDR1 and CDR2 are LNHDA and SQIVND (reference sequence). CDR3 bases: TGTGCCAGCTCCAGACCGGGACAGGTTTATCACAATACGCAGTATTTT. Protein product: CASSRPGQVYHNTQYF.

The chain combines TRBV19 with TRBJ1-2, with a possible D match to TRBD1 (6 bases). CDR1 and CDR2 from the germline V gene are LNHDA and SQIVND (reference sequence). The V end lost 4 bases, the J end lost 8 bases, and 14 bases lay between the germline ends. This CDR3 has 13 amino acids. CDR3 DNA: TGTGCCAGTAGTAAGTGGGACACGGGAGGCTACACCTTC. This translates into CASSKWDTGGYTF. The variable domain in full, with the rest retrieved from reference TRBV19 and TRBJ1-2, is DGGITQSPKYLFRKEGQNVTLSCEQNLNHDAMYWYRQDPGQGLRLIYYSQIVNDFQKGDIAEGYSVSREKKESFPLTVTSAQKNPTAFYLCASSKWDTGGYTFGSGTRLTVV.

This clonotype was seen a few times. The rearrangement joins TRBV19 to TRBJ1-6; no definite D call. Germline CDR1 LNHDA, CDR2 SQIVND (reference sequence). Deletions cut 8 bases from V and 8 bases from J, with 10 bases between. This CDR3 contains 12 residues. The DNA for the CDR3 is TGTGCCAGTCGGAGCGTTGATTCACCCCTCCACTTT. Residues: CASRSVDSPLHF.

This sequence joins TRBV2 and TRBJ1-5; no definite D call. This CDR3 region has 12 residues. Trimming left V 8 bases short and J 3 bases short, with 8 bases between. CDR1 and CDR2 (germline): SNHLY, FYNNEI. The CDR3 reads CASGGYNQPQHF. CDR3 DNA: TGTGCCAGCGGAGGGTACAATCAGCCCCAGCATTTT.

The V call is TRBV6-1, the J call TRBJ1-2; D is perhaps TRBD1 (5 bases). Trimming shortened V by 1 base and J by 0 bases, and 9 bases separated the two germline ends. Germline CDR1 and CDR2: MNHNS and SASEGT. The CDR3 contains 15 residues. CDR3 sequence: CASSEVGAANYGYTF. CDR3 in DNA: TGTGCCAGCAGTGAAGTTGGGGCTGCTAACTATGGCTACACCTTC.

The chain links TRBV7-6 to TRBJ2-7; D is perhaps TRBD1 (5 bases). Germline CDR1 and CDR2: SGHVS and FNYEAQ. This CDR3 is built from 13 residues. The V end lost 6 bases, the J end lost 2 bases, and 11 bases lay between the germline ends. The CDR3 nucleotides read TGTGCCAGCAGTACAGGTGAAACCTACGAGCAGTACTTC. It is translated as CASSTGETYEQYF.

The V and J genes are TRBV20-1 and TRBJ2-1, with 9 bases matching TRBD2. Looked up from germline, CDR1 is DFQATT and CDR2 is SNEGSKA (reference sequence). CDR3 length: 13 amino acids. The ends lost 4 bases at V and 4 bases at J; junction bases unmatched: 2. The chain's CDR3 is CSATSGEYNEQFF. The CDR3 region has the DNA TGCAGTGCTACTAGCGGGGAGTACAATGAGCAGTTCTTC.

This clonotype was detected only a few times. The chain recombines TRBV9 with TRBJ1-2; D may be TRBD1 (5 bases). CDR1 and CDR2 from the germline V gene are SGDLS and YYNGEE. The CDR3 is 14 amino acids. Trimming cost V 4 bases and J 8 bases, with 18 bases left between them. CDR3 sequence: CASSYSRVTRGYTF. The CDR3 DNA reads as TGTGCCAGCAGCTATTCCAGGGTTACGAGGGGCTACACCTTC.

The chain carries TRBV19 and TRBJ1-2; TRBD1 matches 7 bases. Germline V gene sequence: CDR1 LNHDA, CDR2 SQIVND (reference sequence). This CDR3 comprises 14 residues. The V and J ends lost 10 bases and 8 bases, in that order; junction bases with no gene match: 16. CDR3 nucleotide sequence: TGTGCCATCGTGGGAGTGGAGGGGGCGGAAGGCTACACCTTC. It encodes CAIVGVEGAEGYTF.

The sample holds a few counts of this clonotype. DNA for the CDR3: TGTGCCAGCAGCTTCCAGGGGGGCAGCTCCTACAATGAGCAGTTCTTC. This sequence encodes CASSFQGGSSYNEQFF. The chain uses TRBV11-2 and TRBJ2-1; D possibly corresponds to TRBD1 (7 bases). Between the trimmed V and J ends, which lost 3 bases and 0 bases, there was a span of 12 bases. Germline CDR1 is SGHAT and CDR2 is FQNNGV. This CDR3 has 16 residues.

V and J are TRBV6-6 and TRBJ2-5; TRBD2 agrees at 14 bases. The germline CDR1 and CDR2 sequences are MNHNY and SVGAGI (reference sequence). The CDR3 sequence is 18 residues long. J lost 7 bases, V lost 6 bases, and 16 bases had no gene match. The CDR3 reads CASRLNSGLAGALGTQYF. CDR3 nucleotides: TGTGCCAGCAGACTCAATTCGGGACTAGCGGGGGCCCTGGGGACCCAGTACTTC.

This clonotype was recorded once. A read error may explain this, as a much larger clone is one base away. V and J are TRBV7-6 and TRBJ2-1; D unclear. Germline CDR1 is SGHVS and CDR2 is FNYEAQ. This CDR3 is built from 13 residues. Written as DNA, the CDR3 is TGTACCAGCAGCTTAGGGCCGAACAATGAGCAGTTCTTC. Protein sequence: CTSSLGPNNEQFF.